This TCR beta chain is from a study of beta chain features in type 1 diabetes. The study reverse transcribed the entire isolated RNA, so it sequenced expressed TCRB transcripts. Some clones are missing from TCRdb's copy, which holds only in-frame ones; the method was immunoSEQ multiplex PCR. The data hold roughly 240,000 clones, with 12% to 15% observed a single time. Germline assignment: CDR1 MDHEN and CDR2 SYDVKM. CDR3 length: 14 amino acids. The sequence was collected from a woman in her thirties or forties in good health. V usage is TRBV28 and J usage is TRBJ2-2; 13 bases are a match to TRBD2. Sample: naive CD4+ T cells from blood. As DNA, the CDR3 is TGTGTCACCGGACTAGCGGGGGATAACGGGGAGCTGTTTTTT. Translating gives CVTGLAGDNGELFF.